This T cell receptor (beta chain) emerged from a study of a mutant IDH1 vaccine in newly diagnosed glioma. Study-wide context: Patients underwent eight vaccinations, which took place in weeks 1, 3, 5, 7, 11, 15, 19 and 23. Patients arrived already treated with radiotherapy, temozolomide, or both, most having had both.

To note about this clone: The antigen is unknown.

This CDR3 is built from 16 residues. With 2 bases removed from V and 0 bases from J, the gap between germline ends came to 13 bases. The V gene's germline CDR1 is MNHEY and CDR2 SMNVEV (reference sequence). Sample time point: week 11, during vaccination. Doses comprised 300 ug of mutant IDH1 20-mer peptide each, plus topical imiquimod. Each donor presented with a new WHO grade 3 or 4 astrocytoma that tested IDH1-mutant and showed ATRX loss. Repertoires were generated with immunoSEQ multiplex PCR, while TCRdb's copy carries only in-frame clones and drops some. The data contain about 130,000 clones, roughly 78% of them seen just once; the ten biggest clones take up about 5.5%.

This sample comprised PBMCs, obtained from a glioma patient whose treatment included an IDH1 peptide vaccine. The chain uses TRBV27 and TRBJ1-2; TRBD1 is a possible D gene (5 bases). This receptor was taken from a man aged 35 to 55 with glioma. The CDR3 nucleotides read TGTGCCAGCAGTTTACTTGGGGGGACGTCTAACTATGGCTACACCTTC. Protein sequence: CASSLLGGTSNYGYTF.